This T cell receptor beta chain was observed in a study of regulatory T cells in long-lasting Graves disease (dated by TCRdb to the early 2020s). Study-level background: In the newly diagnosed Graves' disease group, patients had been taking antithyroid drugs for less than 3 months. This study used TCR sequencing and RNA sequencing of peripheral blood to compare persistent Graves' disease patients against newly diagnosed Graves' disease patients. A total of some 35 samples underwent TCR sequencing, from 13 patients with persistent Graves' disease and some 20 patients with newly diagnosed Graves' disease. The study was registered as a clinical trial and conducted in China.

V loses 6 bases, J loses 6 bases, and the germline ends lie 15 bases apart. From the cysteine up to the phenylalanine, the CDR3 has a length of 14 residues. This entry keeps only the CDR3 DNA: 42 bases, framed from base 1. For CDR1 and CDR2, the germline V gene (reference sequence) lists SEHNR and FQNEAQ. Library generation was performed with multiplex PCR. Sequenced using an Illumina HiSeq 4000. CDR3 regions were amplified by Arm-PCR with iRepertoire HTBI primers to construct TCR beta libraries. Before sequencing, the PCR products went through gel purification. The study's own analysis went as follows. A total of roughly 67 TRBV and 14 TRBJ segments were identified across samples and were used for gene usage analysis of CDR3 amino acid clonotypes. COPE and FqMerger were used to merge the filtered high-quality paired reads into contigs. BLAST was used to align contigs to IMGT TRBV, TRBD and TRBJ reference genes, with CDR3 defined following IMGT. Any clonotype with a frequency above 0.1% was counted as a highly expanded clone. Repertoire diversity was measured by Shannon entropy, and V-J evenness by the Gini coefficient. Public clonotypes were defined as clonotypes shared by more than one individual. The public reads were quality trimmed at Q25 with fastp and then assembled into clones with MiXCR by TCRdb, keeping productive beta chains. Here each entry gathers all rows of one CDR3 protein and keeps the most common genes and DNA. The V and J calls and clone size come from TCRdb's table, not from the authors' own analysis. Present in this sample are about 460,000 distinct CDR3 sequences, roughly 15% of which were seen just once. Jointly, the top ten make up approximately 15% of the sample.

Beyond this particular receptor, the publication reports: Persistent Graves' disease patients showed lower TCR Shannon entropy and fewer highly expanded clones than newly diagnosed patients, suggesting clonal expansion. Sequencing and analysis were restricted to the TCR beta chain. The small sample size was acknowledged by the authors as a limitation that may reduce accuracy. Persistent patients shared more public clonotypes among themselves (2,741) than newly diagnosed patients did (approximately 870). TRBV28, TRBJ1-2 and TRBJ2-5 were preferentially used in persistent disease, while TRBV20-1 and TRBJ2-1 were favored in newly diagnosed disease. Because the primary lesion, thyroid tissue, could not be accessed, the study looked at peripheral blood alone.

This clonotype occurred many times. Which antigen it targets is not known. Within one base of it there is no much larger clone, and no base qualities were kept. The sample's time point, from its label and the paper: newly diagnosed GD, antithyroid drugs for less than 3 months. RNA was extracted from PBMCs in TRIzol for both TCR sequencing and RNA sequencing. The diagnosis of Graves' disease followed American Thyroid Association guidelines. Recruitment of patients was carried out at an endocrinology department in Xi'an, China. Each patient gave approximately 9.7 milliliters of peripheral blood, collected in an EDTA anticoagulant tube. Ficoll Paque Plus density gradient separation was used to isolate PBMCs, and no further T cell sorting was performed. An Agilent 2100 Bioanalyzer and agarose gel were used to check RNA quality, and a NanoDrop 2000 was used to measure RNA concentration. The sample was also reused in another study, on T cells in Graves' hyperthyroidism and ophthalmopathy. The second paper states: Graves' hyperthyroidism was defined as stable when no progression to ophthalmopathy occurred over 18 months of follow-up. The hyperthyroidism patients were between 18 and 65 years old and newly diagnosed, with a disease duration of less than 2 months. The study excluded patients with uncontrolled infections, other autoimmune diseases, pregnancy or lactation. Clinical symptoms, serum thyroxine and TRAb, thyroid ultrasound, and orbital computed tomography formed the basis for the diagnoses. The first round of RT-PCR for the TCR CDR3 was performed with the HTBI primer set and the Qiagen OneStep RT-PCR kit. Most expanded thyroid clonotypes (frequency above 0.001) were also detected in blood, suggesting blood repertoires may reflect thyroid immune responses. Ophthalmopathy was separated from stable hyperthyroidism by a 13 V-J signature model, with 85% to 90% sensitivity and 81% to 82% specificity obtained in cross-validation and 80%/75% obtained in testing. During validation, the model predicted progression to ophthalmopathy a median of approximately 7 months ahead of onset, with almost 71% sensitivity and around 72% specificity. TCR V-J signatures able to tell the groups apart were searched for in a discovery cohort of more than 90 patients, of whom more than 40 had Graves' ophthalmopathy and around 58 had stable Graves' hyperthyroidism. Whether ophthalmopathy could be predicted prospectively was tested in an independent validation cohort made up of fewer than 20 hyperthyroidism patients plus 17 patients who later progressed to ophthalmopathy. The roughly 100 discovery patients were randomly divided into training and test sets at a 7:3 ratio. In more than 5 Graves' hyperthyroidism patients, the study also compared T-cell repertoires from thyroid tissue with T-cell repertoires from blood. After blood sampling, hyperthyroidism patients were treated with methimazole at a starting dose of 30 mg daily, and ophthalmopathy patients were treated with high-dose intravenous methylprednisolone. Libraries were constructed in a second round of multiplex PCR, after which size selection and purification were carried out. Sequencing of the libraries was done on an Illumina HiSeq2000 using paired-end 100 bp reads. SOAPnuke was used to process the raw data, removing reads that contained adapters or uncalled bases, had a mean Phred below 15, or lacked an exact match to the constant primer or identifier. High-quality paired reads were merged with COPE v1.2.5, and unique nucleotide sequences were defined as clonotypes. MiTCR v1.1 was used to align the clonotypes against IMGT TRBV, TRBD and TRBJ reference segments. Only V-J combinations with frequency above 0.0001, covering 99% to 99.2% of repertoires, were analysed. A TCS score was defined as the ratio of F50 (clonal expansion) to E x V (chaos), with BLOSUM62-based TCRdist applied between CDR3 peptides within each V-J. Welch's t-statistics and random forest reduced around 510 V-J features to 13, which were used in a naive Bayes classifier (R e1071). Sample size was not statistically predetermined, and investigators were not blinded to group allocation. The paper describes TCR Vbeta CDR3 sequencing of 135 peripheral blood samples, made up of some 42 ophthalmopathy patients, around 78 hyperthyroidism patients and around 17 progressor patients.

The chain joins TRBV7-9 to TRBJ2-1, with no confident D gene call. Source: peripheral blood mononuclear cells (PBMCs), taken at new diagnosis, from a patient treated with antithyroid drugs. The source of this sequence is a woman aged 45 to 65 with Graves disease. Donor details come from another sample of the same person, matched by shared clones. The nucleotide sequence is given as TGTGCCAGCAGTCAAGTTTCGGGCATCAATGAGCAGTTCTTC. Translation gives CASSQVSGINEQFF.